A single sample is the source of the 24 T cell receptor beta chains below, sequenced in a study of blood T cell repertoires in COVID-19. Repertoires were generated with immunoSEQ multiplex PCR, while TCRdb's copy carries only in-frame clones and drops some. The table lists about 380,000 clones, 87% of them singletons. Source material: PBMCs or T cells enriched from blood (not recorded which). These receptors all stem from a man aged 30 to 39 who had recovered from COVID-19.

The chain recombines TRBV3-1 (or the pseudogene TRBV3-2) with TRBJ1-2; no firm D call. Germline assignment: CDR1 LGHDT and CDR2 YNNKEL (reference sequence). Trimming shortened V by 3 bases and J by 2 bases, and 13 bases separated the two germline ends. The CDR3 spans 15 residues. CDR3 sequence (DNA): TGTGCCAGCAGCCATGAAGGTTCCGGGAACTATGGCTACACCTTC. This translates into CASSHEGSGNYGYTF.

The chain joins TRBV10-3 to TRBJ2-5; maybe TRBD1 (5 bases). CDR1 and CDR2 (germline): ENHRY, SYGVKD. The CDR3 consists of 12 residues. The ends were cut back, 5 bases at V and 5 bases at J, with 9 bases in the middle. CDR3 coding DNA: TGTGCCATCAGTTGGGGCGGTGAGACCCAGTACTTC. As protein: CAISWGGETQYF.

The chain couples TRBV29-1 to TRBJ1-6, with D possibly TRBD1 on 5 matching bases. V shed 6 bases and J shed 2 bases, with 8 bases lying between them. Germline CDR1 and CDR2: SQVTM and ANQGSEA. This CDR3 comprises 13 residues. CDR3 loop: CSVQTAYNSPLHF. In DNA, the CDR3 is TGCAGCGTACAGACAGCCTATAATTCACCCCTCCACTTT. Full variable domain (remainder filled in from reference TRBV29-1 and TRBJ1-6): SAVISQKPSRDICQRGTSLTIQCQVDSQVTMMFWYRQQPGQSLTLIATANQGSEATYESGFVIDKFPISRPNLTFSTLTVSNMSPEDSSIYLCSVQTAYNSPLHFGNGTRLTVT.

The chain uses TRBV19 and TRBJ2-2; 7 nucleotides align to TRBD1. The CDR3 totals 16 residues. V dropped 6 bases and J dropped 0; count of bases not matched to a gene: 7. Germline assignment: CDR1 LNHDA and CDR2 SQIVND (reference sequence). The DNA for the CDR3 is TGTGCCAGTAGCCGCGGAGACAGGGCGAACACCGGGGAGCTGTTTTTT. Translating gives CASSRGDRANTGELFF.

This chain joins TRBV12-3 or TRBV12-4 and TRBJ1-1, with D tentatively TRBD1 (5 bases). The length of the CDR3 is 13 residues. V was clipped by 5 bases and J by 2 bases, with 9 bases between them. As DNA, the CDR3 is TGTGCCAGCAGTAAAGGGGTAAACACTGAAGCTTTCTTT. The encoded protein is CASSKGVNTEAFF.

The chain uses TRBV4-3 and TRBJ1-2, with D maybe TRBD1 (5 bases). Germline-derived CDR1 and CDR2 are LGHNA and YSLEER. Trimming removed 0 bases at V and 8 bases at J, with 16 bases between. The CDR3 extends over 15 amino acids. CDR3 region: CASSQDPGQAVGYTF. CDR3 DNA sequence: TGCGCCAGCAGCCAAGACCCAGGGCAGGCTGTGGGCTACACCTTC.

The V gene is TRBV10-3, the J gene TRBJ1-5; D possibly corresponds to TRBD1 (6 bases). This CDR3 spans 12 amino acids. The germline V and J ends were trimmed by 6 bases and 9 bases, with 12 bases remaining between them. Germline V gene sequence: CDR1 ENHRY, CDR2 SYGVKD. CDR3 in amino acids: CAIRNLGGPQHF. The CDR3 DNA sequence: TGTGCCATCAGAAATTTAGGGGGGCCCCAGCATTTT.

The chain links TRBV6-6 to TRBJ2-5; 8 bases are shared with TRBD1. The CDR3 runs 14 residues. With V trimmed by 6 bases and J by 5 bases, 8 bases remained unmatched. In germline, CDR1 is MNHNY, CDR2 SVGAGI (reference sequence). As DNA, the CDR3 is TGTGCCAGCAGCCAAAGGACAGGGTTGGAGACCCAGTACTTC. Amino acid sequence: CASSQRTGLETQYF.

The gene calls are TRBV10-3 and TRBJ1-2; 8 bases line up with TRBD1. With 4 bases clipped from V and 8 bases from J, the junction kept 9 bases outside the gene matches. Germline V lookup: CDR1 ENHRY, CDR2 SYGVKD. The CDR3 covers 14 residues. The CDR3 DNA reads TGTGCCATCAGTGGGCAACAGGGGGAAGGAGGCTACACCTTC. It specifies CAISGQQGEGGYTF.

Here the CDR3 reads CASSSTTNTGELFF. CDR3 nucleotides: TGCGCCAGCAGCTCAACAACGAACACCGGGGAGCTGTTTTTT. The rearrangement links TRBV5-1 to TRBJ2-2, with D unclear. CDR1 is SGHRS, CDR2 YFSETQ, per germline. The V gene lost 3 bases and the J gene lost 0 bases, with 6 bases spanning the gap. The CDR3 is made up of 14 amino acids.

V is TRBV6-1 and J is TRBJ1-4; TRBD1 matches 7 bases. V lost 3 bases and J lost 7; bases outside the gene matches: 11. Germline assignment: CDR1 MNHNS and CDR2 SASEGT. There are 16 residues in the CDR3. Written as DNA, the CDR3 is TGTGCCAGCAGTGAGAGAGTAGGGGGCTATGGTGAAAAACTGTTTTTT. Encoded protein: CASSERVGGYGEKLFF.

This clone was seen a few times. The V call is TRBV7-2, the J call TRBJ2-7, with a weak D call TRBD1 (5 bases). Germline assignment: CDR1 SGHTA and CDR2 FQGNSA. The V end lost 1 base, the J end lost 6 bases, and 7 bases lay between the germline ends. This CDR3 has 12 residues. CDR3 sequence: CASSLGRVEQYF. As DNA, the CDR3 is TGTGCCAGCAGCTTAGGCAGGGTCGAGCAGTACTTC.

The chain combines TRBV3-1 (or the pseudogene TRBV3-2) with TRBJ2-2, with TRBD2 matching over 12 bases. Looked up from germline, CDR1 is LGHDT and CDR2 is YNNKEL (reference sequence). V shed 5 bases and J 4 bases; nucleotides not matched to a gene: 8. The CDR3 sequence is 17 residues long. Here the CDR3 reads CASSRASGGASTGELFF. The CDR3 nucleotides read TGTGCCAGCAGCAGGGCTAGCGGGGGGGCTAGCACCGGGGAGCTGTTTTTT.

The count of this clone is one. The rearrangement links TRBV4-1 to TRBJ1-2, with 8 nucleotides matching TRBD1. The V gene's germline CDR1 is MGHRA and CDR2 YSYEKL. With 3 bases clipped from V and 4 bases from J, the junction kept 10 bases outside the gene matches. The CDR3 is 16 amino acids. In nucleotides, the CDR3 is TGCGCCAGCAGCCAGGGAAGGGACAGGTCCAGCTATGGCTACACCTTC. Protein product: CASSQGRDRSSYGYTF.

This clone was picked up one time. The chain carries TRBV18 and TRBJ1-5; D gene uncertain. Germline CDR1 KGHSH, CDR2 LQKENI. The CDR3 spans 15 residues. V was cut by 3 bases and J by 4 bases, with 13 bases left in between. The CDR3 nucleotides read TGTGCCAGCTCACCTGAGGAGTACCCGAATCAGCCCCAGCATTTT. This gives the protein CASSPEEYPNQPQHF.

This chain links TRBV6-5 with TRBJ1-1; the D gene is possibly TRBD1 (6 bases). The CDR3 contains 12 residues. V was clipped by 10 bases and J by 4 bases, with 13 bases between them. Germline lookup yields CDR1 MNHEY and CDR2 SVGAGI. The CDR3 DNA follows: TGTGCCATCGGGGGGGCGATCACTGAAGCTTTCTTT. Protein: CAIGGAITEAFF.

This sequence joins TRBV3-1 (or the pseudogene TRBV3-2) and TRBJ1-2; D uncertain. V lost 4 bases to trimming and J lost 2 bases, with 11 bases between them. CDR3 size: 14 residues. The germline gives CDR1 LGHDT, CDR2 YNNKEL (reference sequence). The DNA of the CDR3 is TGTGCCAGCAGCCGCTCGTCGGGGAACTATGGCTACACCTTC. Encoded protein: CASSRSSGNYGYTF.

The chain has TRBV29-1 and TRBJ1-2; tentatively, D is TRBD1 (6 bases). The germline V gene has CDR1 SQVTM and CDR2 ANQGSEA. Trimming cost V 5 bases and J 7 bases, with 17 bases left between them. The CDR3 runs 13 residues. This CDR3 is CSVSDRVKGGYTF. CDR3 coding DNA: TGCAGCGTTTCGGACAGAGTGAAGGGTGGCTACACCTTC.

The chain recombines TRBV7-8 with TRBJ2-3; 10 bases align to TRBD2. The CDR3 extends over 15 amino acids. With V trimmed by 1 base and J by 8 bases, 6 bases remained unmatched. CDR1 is SGHVS and CDR2 is FQNEAQ in the germline V gene. This CDR3 reads CASSLERGGLGTQYF. The DNA of the CDR3 is TGTGCCAGCAGCTTAGAGCGGGGGGGCTTGGGTACGCAGTATTTT.

This clone was seen more than once but under ten times. The chain combines TRBV7-9 with TRBJ1-4; tentative D call: TRBD1 (5 bases). V was pared by 1 base and J by 7 bases, with 13 bases between. The CDR3 runs to 15 residues. CDR1 is SEHNR and CDR2 is FQNEAQ in the germline V gene (reference sequence). CDR3 amino acids: CASSLGQPLREKLFF. For the CDR3, the DNA is TGTGCCAGCAGCTTAGGACAGCCCCTACGTGAAAAACTGTTTTTT.

The V gene is TRBV13, the J gene TRBJ1-2; unclear D gene. V lost 5 bases and J 6 bases, leaving 10 bases between the germline ends. The CDR3 is made up of 12 amino acids. Germline assignment: CDR1 PRHDT and CDR2 FYEKMQ (reference sequence). CDR3 in DNA: TGTGCCAGCAGCGCTGGGCGCGATGGCTACACCTTC. This gives the protein CASSAGRDGYTF.

The chain has TRBV4-1 and TRBJ2-1; possibly TRBD1 for D (6 bases). The CDR3 has 15 amino acids. The ends were cut back, 3 bases at V and 8 bases at J, with 17 bases in the middle. Germline loops: CDR1 MGHRA, CDR2 YSYEKL. CDR3 amino acids: CASSHSSGTWDEQFF. DNA for the CDR3: TGCGCCAGCAGCCACTCCTCCGGGACATGGGATGAGCAGTTCTTC.

CDR3 nucleotides: TGTGCCAGCAGGGGGACAAGTAGCACAGATACGCAGTATTTT. This gives the protein CASRGTSSTDTQYF. The gene calls are TRBV9 and TRBJ2-3; maybe TRBD1 (6 bases). CDR3 length: 14 amino acids. Trimming cost V 5 bases and J 0 bases, with 10 bases left between them. From germline, CDR1 is SGDLS and CDR2 YYNGEE.

This rearrangement joins TRBV4-2 to TRBJ2-5; a possible D gene is TRBD1 (5 bases). V shed 1 base and J shed 5 bases, with 11 bases lying between them. Germline V gives CDR1 LGHNA, CDR2 YNFKEQ. The CDR3 sequence is 14 residues long. The CDR3 protein is CASSQVGPLETQYF. The CDR3 DNA reads as TGTGCCAGCAGCCAAGTGGGGCCCTTGGAGACCCAGTACTTC.